This entry lists 5 T cell receptor beta chains sequenced from one sample in a study of cytomegalovirus exposure and HLA in healthy donors. Sequencing was performed with immunoSEQ multiplex PCR; in TCRdb, only in-frame clones are kept and a portion is missing. The sample holds about 330,000 clones, about nine tenths seen once. What was sequenced was PBMCs. The receptor set was obtained from a woman aged 25 to 39 in good health and CMV-seropositive.

Only one count was recorded for this clone. The V and J genes are TRBV7-3 and TRBJ2-7, with 9 bases lining up with TRBD1. Germline V lookup: CDR1 SGHTA, CDR2 FQGTGA. V shed 5 bases and J 3 bases; nucleotides not matched to a gene: 2. This CDR3 comprises 13 residues. The CDR3 loop reads CASSADRGYEQYF. The CDR3 DNA sequence: TGTGCCAGCAGCGCGGACAGGGGCTACGAGCAGTACTTC.

J is TRBJ2-1 and V is TRBV27; a weak D match, TRBD2 (6 bases). From germline, CDR1 is MNHEY and CDR2 SMNVEV (reference sequence). This CDR3 is built from 14 residues. Between the trimmed V and J ends, which lost 7 bases and 2 bases, there was a span of 12 bases. The chain's CDR3 is CASNRLGTYNEQFF. The DNA for the CDR3 is TGTGCCAGCAATAGACTAGGGACCTACAATGAGCAGTTCTTC.

The rearrangement uses TRBV11-2 and TRBJ1-4; 8 bases line up with TRBD1. Germline lookup yields CDR1 SGHAT and CDR2 FQNNGV. This CDR3 spans 14 amino acids. Losses at the gene ends were 5 bases for V and 8 bases for J; bases not matched to a gene: 7. The CDR3 bases are TGTGCCAGCAGCAATGGACAGGGAAAGGAAAAACTGTTTTTT. Its protein is CASSNGQGKEKLFF.

V usage is TRBV2 and J usage is TRBJ2-3; 9 bases map to TRBD2. Germline CDR1 reads SNHLY; CDR2 reads FYNNEI. The CDR3 length is 14 residues. With 6 bases clipped from V and 1 base from J, the junction kept 2 bases outside the gene matches. The CDR3 is CASRPSGGTDTQYF. CDR3 sequence (DNA): TGTGCCAGCAGACCTAGCGGGGGCACAGATACGCAGTATTTT.

The V and J genes are TRBV6-5 and TRBJ1-2; no reliable D call. This CDR3 is built from 14 residues. The V end lost 2 bases, the J end lost 2 bases, and 9 bases lay between the germline ends. Germline V gene data show CDR1 as MNHEY and CDR2 as SVGAGI. This CDR3 reads CASSYRAENYGYTF. The CDR3 DNA reads as TGTGCCAGCAGTTACAGGGCAGAGAACTATGGCTACACCTTC.